The next 5 T cell receptor beta chains were all read from a single sample in a study of CXCR3 chemokines and chemotherapy response in bladder cancer. TCRdb ran MiXCR on the PCR reads and lists one entry per CDR3 protein. The sample lists approximately 2,000 distinct CDR3 sequences; over 15% were seen once. Collection of the sample occurred from a patient whose treatment included neoadjuvant chemotherapy. Receptor source: a human donor with bladder cancer that responded to neoadjuvant chemotherapy.

This clonotype was counted at least ten times. The rearrangement joins TRBV28 to TRBJ1-5; 8 bases fit TRBD1. The CDR3 has 17 residues. The ends lost 3 bases at V and 1 base at J; junction bases unmatched: 8. The germline V gene encodes CDR1 MDHEN and CDR2 SYDVKM. CDR3 protein: CASSFGQGIGSNQPQHF. The DNA of the CDR3 is TGTGCCAGCAGTTTCGGACAGGGTATAGGAAGCAATCAGCCCCAGCATTTT.

This clonotype is large (0.1 to 1%) in the sample. The chain couples TRBV29-1 to TRBJ2-3; D ambiguous. V was shortened by 8 bases and J by 6 bases, with 12 bases between the two germline ends. This CDR3 has 11 residues. The germline gives CDR1 SQVTM, CDR2 ANQGSEA. The CDR3 DNA reads as TGCAGCATTTACACGGATGATACGCAGTATTTT. It specifies CSIYTDDTQYF.

This clonotype rates as medium-sized (0.01 to 0.1%). This chain connects TRBV19 to TRBJ2-4, with D tentatively TRBD1 (5 bases). Germline V gives CDR1 LNHDA, CDR2 SQIVND (reference sequence). Trimming removed 4 bases from V and 1 base from J, with 11 bases in between. The CDR3 runs 15 residues. The CDR3 loop reads CASSKDNGAKNIQYF. DNA of the CDR3: TGTGCCAGTAGTAAGGACAATGGGGCCAAAAACATTCAGTACTTC.

This clonotype is labeled medium-sized. The V gene is TRBV7-3, the J gene TRBJ2-1; D is ambiguous. CDR1 is SGHTA, CDR2 FQGTGA, per germline. The CDR3 covers 13 residues. Trimming pared 1 base from V and 4 bases from J, leaving 5 bases between. CDR3 sequence reads: CASSLNSYNEQFF. DNA for the CDR3: TGTGCCAGCAGCTTAAATAGTTACAATGAGCAGTTCTTC.

By sample fraction, this clonotype is medium-sized. The V call is TRBV24-1, the J call TRBJ2-1; 9 nucleotides line up with TRBD2. Germline V gene data show CDR1 as KGHDR and CDR2 as SFDVKD. V shed 6 bases, J shed 8 bases, and the junction held 10 bases outside the gene matches. The CDR3 is 15 amino acids. The CDR3: CATSYSGRGRHEQFF. The CDR3 DNA reads TGTGCCACCAGTTATAGCGGGAGAGGCCGCCATGAGCAGTTCTTC.